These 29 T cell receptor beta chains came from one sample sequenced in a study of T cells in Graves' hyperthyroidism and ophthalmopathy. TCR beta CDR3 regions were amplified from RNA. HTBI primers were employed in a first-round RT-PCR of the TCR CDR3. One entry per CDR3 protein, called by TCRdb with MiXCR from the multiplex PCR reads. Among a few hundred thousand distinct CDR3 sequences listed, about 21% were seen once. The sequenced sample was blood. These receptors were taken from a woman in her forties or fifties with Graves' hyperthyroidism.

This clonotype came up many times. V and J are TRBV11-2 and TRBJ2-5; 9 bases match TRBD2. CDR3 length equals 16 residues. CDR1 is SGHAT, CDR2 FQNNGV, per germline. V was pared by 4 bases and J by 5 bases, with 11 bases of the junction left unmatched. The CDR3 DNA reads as TGTGCCAGCAGCTCTGGGGCGGGAGGGCATCAGGAGACCCAGTACTTC. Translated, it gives CASSSGAGGHQETQYF.

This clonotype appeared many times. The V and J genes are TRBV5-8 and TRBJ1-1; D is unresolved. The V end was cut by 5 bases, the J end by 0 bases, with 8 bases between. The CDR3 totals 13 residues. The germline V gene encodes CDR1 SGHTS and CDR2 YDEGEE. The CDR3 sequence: CASRAQMNTEAFF. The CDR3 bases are TGTGCCAGCAGGGCTCAGATGAACACTGAAGCTTTCTTT.

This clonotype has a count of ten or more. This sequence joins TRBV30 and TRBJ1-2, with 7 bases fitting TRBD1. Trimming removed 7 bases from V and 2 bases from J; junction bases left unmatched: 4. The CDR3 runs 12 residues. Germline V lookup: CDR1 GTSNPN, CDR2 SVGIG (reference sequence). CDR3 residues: CAFMDRNYGYTF. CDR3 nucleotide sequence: TGTGCCTTCATGGACAGGAACTATGGCTACACCTTC. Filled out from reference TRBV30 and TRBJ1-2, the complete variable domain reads SQTIHQWPATLVQPVGSPLSLECTVEGTSNPNLYWYRQAAGRGLQLLFYSVGIGQISSEVPQNLSASRPQDRQFILSSKKLLLSDSGFYLCAFMDRNYGYTFGSGTRLTVV.

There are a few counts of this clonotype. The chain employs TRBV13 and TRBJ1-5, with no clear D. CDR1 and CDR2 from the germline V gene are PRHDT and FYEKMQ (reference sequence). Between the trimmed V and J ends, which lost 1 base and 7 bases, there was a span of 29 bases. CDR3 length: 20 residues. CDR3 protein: CASSLELLLPVRDLWQPQHF. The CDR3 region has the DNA TGTGCCAGCAGCTTAGAACTGCTGCTTCCCGTACGGGATTTATGGCAGCCCCAGCATTTT.

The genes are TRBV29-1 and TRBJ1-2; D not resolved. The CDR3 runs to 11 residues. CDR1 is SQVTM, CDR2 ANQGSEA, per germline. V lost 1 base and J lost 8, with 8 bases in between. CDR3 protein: CSVEGGEGYTF. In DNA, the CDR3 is TGCAGCGTTGAAGGGGGAGAGGGCTACACCTTC.

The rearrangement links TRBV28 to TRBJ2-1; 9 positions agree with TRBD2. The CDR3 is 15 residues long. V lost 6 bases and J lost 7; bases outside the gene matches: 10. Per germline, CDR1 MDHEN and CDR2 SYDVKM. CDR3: CASSGIAGGENEQFF. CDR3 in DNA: TGTGCCAGCAGCGGAATCGCGGGAGGGGAGAATGAGCAGTTCTTC.

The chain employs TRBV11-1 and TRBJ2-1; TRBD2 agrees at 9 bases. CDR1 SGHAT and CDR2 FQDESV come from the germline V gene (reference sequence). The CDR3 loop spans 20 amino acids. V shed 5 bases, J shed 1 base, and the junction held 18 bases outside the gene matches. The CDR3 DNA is TGTGCCAGCAGCCCTGGGGACTGGTTAGCGGGAGAGACGTCCTACAATGAGCAGTTCTTC. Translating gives CASSPGDWLAGETSYNEQFF.

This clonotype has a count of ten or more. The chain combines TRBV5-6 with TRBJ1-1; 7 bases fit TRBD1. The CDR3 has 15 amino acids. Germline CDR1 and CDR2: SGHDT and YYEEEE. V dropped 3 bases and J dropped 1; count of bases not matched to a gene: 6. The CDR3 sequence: CASSSGDSQNTEAFF. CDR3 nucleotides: TGTGCCAGCAGCTCAGGGGACAGCCAGAACACTGAAGCTTTCTTT.

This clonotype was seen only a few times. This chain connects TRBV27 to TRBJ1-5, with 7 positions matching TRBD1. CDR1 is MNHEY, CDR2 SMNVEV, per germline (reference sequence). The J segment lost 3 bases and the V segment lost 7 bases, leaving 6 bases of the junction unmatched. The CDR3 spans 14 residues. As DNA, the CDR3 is TGTGCCAGCAAAAGGGACAGAAACAATCAGCCCCAGCATTTT. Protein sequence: CASKRDRNNQPQHF.

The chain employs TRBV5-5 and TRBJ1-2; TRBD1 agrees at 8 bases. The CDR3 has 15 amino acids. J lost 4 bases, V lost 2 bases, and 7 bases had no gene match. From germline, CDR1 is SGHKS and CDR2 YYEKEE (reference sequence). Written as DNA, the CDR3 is TGTGCCAGCAGCTTTCCAGGGGGCGAAGGCTATGGCTACACCTTC. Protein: CASSFPGGEGYGYTF.

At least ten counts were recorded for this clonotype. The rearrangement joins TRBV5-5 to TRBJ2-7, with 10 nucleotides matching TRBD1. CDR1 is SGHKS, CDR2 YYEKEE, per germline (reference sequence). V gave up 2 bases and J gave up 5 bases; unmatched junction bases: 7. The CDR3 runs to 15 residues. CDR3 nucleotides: TGTGCCAGCAGCTTAGGGACAGGGGCACTCGACGAGCAGTACTTC. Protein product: CASSLGTGALDEQYF.

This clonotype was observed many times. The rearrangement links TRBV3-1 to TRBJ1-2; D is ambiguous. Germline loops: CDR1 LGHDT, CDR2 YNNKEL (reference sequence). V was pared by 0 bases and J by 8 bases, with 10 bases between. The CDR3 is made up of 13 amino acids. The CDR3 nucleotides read TGTGCCAGCAGCCAAGAAGGGTATCGCGGCTACACCTTC. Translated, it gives CASSQEGYRGYTF.

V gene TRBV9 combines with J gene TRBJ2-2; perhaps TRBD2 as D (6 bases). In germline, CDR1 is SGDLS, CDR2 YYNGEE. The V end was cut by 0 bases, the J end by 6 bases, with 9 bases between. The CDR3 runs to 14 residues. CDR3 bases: TGTGCCAGCAGCGTAGGGTGGGGGGCCGGGGAGCTGTTTTTT. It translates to CASSVGWGAGELFF.

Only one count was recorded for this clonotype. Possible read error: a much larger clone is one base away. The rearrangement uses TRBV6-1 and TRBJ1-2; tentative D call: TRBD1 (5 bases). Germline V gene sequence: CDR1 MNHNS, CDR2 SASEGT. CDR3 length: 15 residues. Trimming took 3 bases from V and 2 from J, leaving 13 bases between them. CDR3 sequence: CASSDARTNNYGYTF. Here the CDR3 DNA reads TGTGCCAGCAGTGATGCCCGGACAAACAACTATGGCTACACCTTC.

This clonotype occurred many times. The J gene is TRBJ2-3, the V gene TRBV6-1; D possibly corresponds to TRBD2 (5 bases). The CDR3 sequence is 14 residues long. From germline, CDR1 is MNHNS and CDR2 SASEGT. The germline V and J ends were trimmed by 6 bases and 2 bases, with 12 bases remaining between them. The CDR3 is CASRAGILTDTQYF. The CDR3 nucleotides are TGTGCCAGCAGGGCGGGTATTCTCACAGATACGCAGTATTTT.

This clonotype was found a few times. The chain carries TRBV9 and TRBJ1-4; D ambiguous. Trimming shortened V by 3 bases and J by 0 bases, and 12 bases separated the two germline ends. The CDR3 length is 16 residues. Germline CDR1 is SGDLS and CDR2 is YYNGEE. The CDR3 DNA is TGTGCCAGCAGCGAGGGTACTCGAGCAACTAATGAAAAACTGTTTTTT. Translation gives CASSEGTRATNEKLFF.

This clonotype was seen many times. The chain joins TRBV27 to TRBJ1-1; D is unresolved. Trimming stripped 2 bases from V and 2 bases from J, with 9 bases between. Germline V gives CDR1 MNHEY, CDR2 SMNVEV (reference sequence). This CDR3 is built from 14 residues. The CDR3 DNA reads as TGTGCCAGCAGTTTAATGGATAGTAACACTGAAGCTTTCTTT. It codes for CASSLMDSNTEAFF.

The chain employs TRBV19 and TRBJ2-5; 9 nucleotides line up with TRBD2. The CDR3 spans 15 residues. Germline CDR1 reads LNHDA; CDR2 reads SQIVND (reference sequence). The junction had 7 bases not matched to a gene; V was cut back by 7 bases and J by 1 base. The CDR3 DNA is TGTGCCAGTACCTCCACTAGCGGGTTCCAAGAGACCCAGTACTTC. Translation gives CASTSTSGFQETQYF. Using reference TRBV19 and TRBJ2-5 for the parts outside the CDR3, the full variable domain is DGGITQSPKYLFRKEGQNVTLSCEQNLNHDAMYWYRQDPGQGLRLIYYSQIVNDFQKGDIAEGYSVSREKKESFPLTVTSAQKNPTAFYLCASTSTSGFQETQYFGPGTRLLVL.

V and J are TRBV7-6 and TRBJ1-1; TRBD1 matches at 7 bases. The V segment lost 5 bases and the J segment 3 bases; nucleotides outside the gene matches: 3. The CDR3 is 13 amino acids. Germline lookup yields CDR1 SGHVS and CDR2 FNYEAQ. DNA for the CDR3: TGTGCCAGCAGCCCAGGGGGGGACACTGAAGCTTTCTTT. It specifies CASSPGGDTEAFF.

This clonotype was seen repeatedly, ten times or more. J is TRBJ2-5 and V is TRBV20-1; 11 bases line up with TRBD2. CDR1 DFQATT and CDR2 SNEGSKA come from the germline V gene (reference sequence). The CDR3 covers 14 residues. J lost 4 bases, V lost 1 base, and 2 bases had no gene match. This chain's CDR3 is CSARVGTSGETQYF. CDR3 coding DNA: TGCAGTGCTAGAGTTGGGACTAGCGGAGAGACCCAGTACTTC.

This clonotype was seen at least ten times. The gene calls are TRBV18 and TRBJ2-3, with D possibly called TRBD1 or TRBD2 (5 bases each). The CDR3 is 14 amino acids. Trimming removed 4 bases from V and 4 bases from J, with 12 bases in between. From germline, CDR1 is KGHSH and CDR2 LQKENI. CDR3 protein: CASSHRRGADTQYF. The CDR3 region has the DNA TGTGCCAGCTCACACAGACGAGGGGCAGATACGCAGTATTTT.

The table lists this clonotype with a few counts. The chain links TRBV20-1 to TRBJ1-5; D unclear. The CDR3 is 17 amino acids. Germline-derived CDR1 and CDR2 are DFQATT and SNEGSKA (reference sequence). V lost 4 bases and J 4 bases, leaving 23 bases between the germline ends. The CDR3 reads CSAKPGFGVGLNQPQHF. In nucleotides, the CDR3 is TGCAGTGCTAAGCCGGGGTTTGGGGTGGGGTTAAATCAGCCCCAGCATTTT.

The CDR3 region has the DNA TGTGCCAGCAGCTTGCGACTAGGGACCAAAAACATTCAGTACTTC. Translation gives CASSLRLGTKNIQYF. The V and J genes are TRBV11-3 and TRBJ2-4, with a tentative D call TRBD2 (6 bases). Between the trimmed V and J ends, which lost 3 bases and 2 bases, there was a span of 11 bases. Germline assignment: CDR1 SGHNT and CDR2 YENEEA. CDR3 length equals 15 residues.

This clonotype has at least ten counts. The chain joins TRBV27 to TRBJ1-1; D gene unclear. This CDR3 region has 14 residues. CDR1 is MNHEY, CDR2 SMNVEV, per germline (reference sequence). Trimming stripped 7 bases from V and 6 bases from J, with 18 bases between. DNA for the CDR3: TGTGCCAGCATTCGATCCGGAGCTGGAGCTGAAGCTTTCTTT. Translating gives CASIRSGAGAEAFF.

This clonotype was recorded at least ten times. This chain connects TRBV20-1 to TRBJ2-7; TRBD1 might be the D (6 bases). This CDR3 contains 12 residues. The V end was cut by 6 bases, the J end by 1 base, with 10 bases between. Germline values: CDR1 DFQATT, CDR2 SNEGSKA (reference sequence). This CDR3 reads CSAQTGSYEQYF. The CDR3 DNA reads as TGCAGTGCACAGACAGGTTCCTACGAGCAGTACTTC.

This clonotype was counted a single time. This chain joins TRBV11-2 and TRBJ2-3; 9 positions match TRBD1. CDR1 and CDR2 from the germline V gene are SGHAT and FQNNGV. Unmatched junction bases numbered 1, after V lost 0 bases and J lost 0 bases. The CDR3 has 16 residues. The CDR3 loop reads CASSLEQGASTDTQYF. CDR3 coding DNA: TGTGCCAGCAGCTTAGAACAGGGGGCGAGCACAGATACGCAGTATTTT.

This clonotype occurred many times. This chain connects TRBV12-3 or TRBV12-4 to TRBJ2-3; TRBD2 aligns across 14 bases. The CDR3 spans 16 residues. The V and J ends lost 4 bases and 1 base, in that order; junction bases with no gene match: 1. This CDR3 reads CASSSGLAGGTDTQYF. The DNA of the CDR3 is TGTGCCAGCAGTTCGGGACTAGCGGGAGGCACAGATACGCAGTATTTT.

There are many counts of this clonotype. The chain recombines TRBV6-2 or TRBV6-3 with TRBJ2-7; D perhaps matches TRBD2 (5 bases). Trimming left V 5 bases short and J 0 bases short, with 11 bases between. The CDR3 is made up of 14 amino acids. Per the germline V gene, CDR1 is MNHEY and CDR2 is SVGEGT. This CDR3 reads CASSDYKGSYEQYF. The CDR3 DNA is TGTGCCAGCAGTGACTACAAGGGCTCCTACGAGCAGTACTTC.

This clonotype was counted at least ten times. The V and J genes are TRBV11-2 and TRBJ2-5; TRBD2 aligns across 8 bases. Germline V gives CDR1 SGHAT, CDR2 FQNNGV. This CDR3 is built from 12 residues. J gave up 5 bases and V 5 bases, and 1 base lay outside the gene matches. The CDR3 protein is CASSGGGETQYF. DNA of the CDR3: TGTGCCAGCAGCGGCGGGGGGGAGACCCAGTACTTC.